This T cell receptor beta chain was captured by sequencing in a study of blood T cell repertoires in COVID-19 (dated by TCRdb to 2020 to 2022). A note on the overall study: The collaborator samples originated in the United States, Italy and Spain and spanned the acute and convalescent phases of COVID-19. The prospective study material was composed of cDNA or gDNA derived from T cells, B-cell-depleted T cells, or PBMCs. Deeply sampled blood TCRbeta repertoires from subjects exposed to, actively infected with, or recovered from COVID-19 were included in the dataset. A freely available public database, intended as a resource for researchers studying the immune response to SARS-CoV-2, is where the repertoires were released. Samples were obtained from the ongoing ImmuneRACE study (first 160 participants) and from 950 to 1,500 subjects provided by 6 global collaborators. Sample metadata almost always included a de-identified subject ID, COVID-19 status, age in years and sex. Where available, HLA class I and class II types were taken from metadata supplied by the sample provider and were not determined by assay-based typing.

Each collaborating institution followed its own protocols to collect whole blood in K2EDTA tubes. For TCRbeta analysis, collaborator samples were shipped as frozen whole blood, as isolated PBMCs, or as DNA extracted from either sample type. Details on this clone: Which antigen it targets is not known. No clone much larger than this one lies a single base away; base qualities are absent.

TCRbeta CDR3 regions were amplified from genomic DNA by means of the immunoSEQ Assay, a bias-controlled multiplex PCR. The authors' analysis ran thus. Nucleated cell counts per sample were estimated from amplification of reference gene primers within the assay. To quantify the absolute abundance of each unique TCRbeta CDR3 rearrangement, sequence reads were collapsed and filtered. For each sample, productive Simpson clonality was calculated as the square root of Simpson's diversity index over productive rearrangements. Held by TCRdb, this immuneACCESS table contains in-frame sequences only and omits some clones. Under half of the omission traces to an unresolved V gene where checked; the cause of the rest is unknown. The V and J calls and clone size were taken over from that table, and D and trimming were inferred from the DNA. The sample table records about 210,000 clones; just under 85% of these occur just once. The ten largest clones represent approximately 8% of the sample.

The CDR3, cysteine through phenylalanine, is 14 amino acids long. Of all the DNA, just the CDR3 is kept, 42 bases in frame from base 1. Deletion took 2 bases off V and 4 bases off J, with a span of 11 bases between the germline ends. CDR1 SEHNR and CDR2 FQNEAQ are derived from the germline V gene (reference sequence). General study outcomes and caveats: Clinical and demographic metadata were provided uncurated, with the amount varying by source and participant.

Recombination linked TRBV7-9 to TRBJ1-2, with the D gene not clear enough to name. The clonotype comes from a woman aged 45-65 years with active or convalescent COVID-19. The source material was peripheral blood. CDR3 sequence: CASSLLGGGYGYTF. The DNA is TGTGCCAGCAGCTTACTGGGCGGAGGCTATGGCTACACCTTC.